Below are 2 T cell receptor beta chains sequenced from a single sample in a study of blood T cell repertoires in COVID-19. Generated by immunoSEQ multiplex PCR, the TCRdb table keeps only in-frame clones and is missing some. The sample has about 190,000 clones, approximately 84% seen once; the top ten hold about 3.5%. Source material: PBMCs or T cells enriched from blood (not recorded which). The receptor set was obtained from a woman in her twenties or thirties who had recovered from COVID-19.

The chain is built from TRBV6-5 and TRBJ2-2; D is possibly TRBD1 (5 bases). With 11 bases removed from V and 0 bases from J, the gap between germline ends came to 13 bases. CDR1 is MNHEY and CDR2 is SVGAGI in the germline V gene. The CDR3 has 14 amino acids. CDR3 bases: TGTGCCTCTAAGGGGTTAGCGAACACCGGGGAGCTGTTTTTT. Amino acids: CASKGLANTGELFF.

This clone was detected once. J is TRBJ1-1 and V is TRBV7-2; D unresolved. The germline V gene encodes CDR1 SGHTA and CDR2 FQGNSA. The CDR3 sequence is 15 residues long. Trimming left V 2 bases short and J 1 base short, with 11 bases between. CDR3 DNA sequence: TGTGCCAGCAGCTTACTTTTACCCGGGAACACTGAAGCTTTCTTT. Translating gives CASSLLLPGNTEAFF.